The clone carrying this TCR beta chain was detected a few times. V was shortened by 0 bases and J by 4 bases, with 14 bases between the two germline ends. CDR1 is DFQATT, CDR2 SNEGSKA, per germline (reference sequence). This CDR3 comprises 15 residues. The library came from three nested PCR rounds adapted from ARM-PCR protocols. TCRdb recomputed calls from the multiplex PCR reads with MiXCR, one row per CDR3 protein. The repertoire includes roughly 140,000 distinct CDR3 sequences, approximately 72% of them detected once, and around a sixth sits in the top ten. This sample is part of a study of tumor and adjacent non-tumor tissue in lung cancer. No cell sorting was done before RNA was extracted from the tissue.

The material sequenced was lung tumor tissue. The chain is built from TRBV20-1 and TRBJ2-3, with a weak D call TRBD1 (5 bases). The receptor was derived from a man aged 55-75 years with small cell lung cancer. The chain's CDR3 is CSARDISRGSDTQYF. CDR3 bases: TGCAGTGCTAGAGATATCAGTAGGGGATCAGATACGCAGTATTTT.